This T cell receptor (beta chain) emerged from a study of human T cells and chemical hapten exposure. Time point noted: healthy volunteer bleed at 2 weeks. The authors' total RNA extraction used unfractionated whole blood. From the RACE reads, TCRdb called clonotypes with MiXCR, one entry per CDR3 protein. The table lists just over 90,000 distinct CDR3 sequences, around 9% of them singletons. General study points: No alteration of TCRs above 1 in 1000 frequency was seen with DPC sensitization.

Germline V gene data show CDR1 as PRHDT and CDR2 as FYEKMQ (reference sequence). The CDR3 contains 17 residues. Trimming at V came to 4 bases and at J to 3 bases, leaving 8 bases not matched to a gene. This clonotype was picked up a small number of times. What it binds is not known. This chain joins TRBV13 and TRBJ2-2; 10 nucleotides agree with TRBD2. The sequence derives from a female donor in good health. Some clones in this sample may be carry-over from other donors' samples. Material for sequencing was whole blood. CDR3 sequence (DNA): TGTGCCAGCAGCTCCCCTAGCGGGAGAAGAGACACCGGGGAGCTGTTTTTT. Encoded protein: CASSSPSGRRDTGELFF.